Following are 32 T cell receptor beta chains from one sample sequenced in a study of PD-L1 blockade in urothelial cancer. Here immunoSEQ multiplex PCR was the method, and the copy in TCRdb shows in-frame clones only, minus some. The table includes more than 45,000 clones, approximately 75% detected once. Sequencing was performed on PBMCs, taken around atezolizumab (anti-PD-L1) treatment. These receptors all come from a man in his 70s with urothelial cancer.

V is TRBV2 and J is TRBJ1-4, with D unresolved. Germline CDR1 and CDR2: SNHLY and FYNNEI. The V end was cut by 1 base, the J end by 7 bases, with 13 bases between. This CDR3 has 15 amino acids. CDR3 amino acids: CASSEDVRLGEKLFF. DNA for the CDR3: TGTGCCAGCAGTGAAGATGTCAGGCTGGGTGAAAAACTGTTTTTT.

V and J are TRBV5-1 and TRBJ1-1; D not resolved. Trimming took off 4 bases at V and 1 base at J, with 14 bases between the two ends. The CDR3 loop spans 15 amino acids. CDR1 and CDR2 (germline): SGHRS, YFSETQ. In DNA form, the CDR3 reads TGCGCCAGCAGCCCTCAAGGAGATAGGAACACTGAAGCTTTCTTT. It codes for CASSPQGDRNTEAFF.

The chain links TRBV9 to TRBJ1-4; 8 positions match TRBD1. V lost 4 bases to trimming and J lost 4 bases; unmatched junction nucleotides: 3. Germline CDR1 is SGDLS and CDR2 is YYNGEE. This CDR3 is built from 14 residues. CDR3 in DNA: TGTGCCAGCAGCCGGGACAGGTATAATGAAAAACTGTTTTTT. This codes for CASSRDRYNEKLFF. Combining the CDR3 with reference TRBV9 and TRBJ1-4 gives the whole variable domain DSGVTQTPKHLITATGQRVTLRCSPRSGDLSVYWYQQSLDQGLQFLIQYYNGEERAKGNILERFSAQQFPDLHSELNLSSLELGDSALYFCASSRDRYNEKLFFGSGTQLSVL.

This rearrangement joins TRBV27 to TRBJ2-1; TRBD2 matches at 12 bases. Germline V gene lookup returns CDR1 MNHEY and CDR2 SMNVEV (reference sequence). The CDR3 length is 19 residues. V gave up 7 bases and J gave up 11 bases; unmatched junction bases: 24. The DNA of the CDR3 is TGTGCCAGCAAACCGACTAGCGGGAGAGGCACGGGAGGGTGGCCCCAGCAGTTCTTC. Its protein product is CASKPTSGRGTGGWPQQFF.

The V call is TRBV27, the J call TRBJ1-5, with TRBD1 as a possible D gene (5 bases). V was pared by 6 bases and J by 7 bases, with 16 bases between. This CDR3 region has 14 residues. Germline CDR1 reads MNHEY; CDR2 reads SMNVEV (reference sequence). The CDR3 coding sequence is TGTGCCAGCAGCCGAGAAACCGGGGGGCAGCCCCAGCATTTT. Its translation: CASSRETGGQPQHF.

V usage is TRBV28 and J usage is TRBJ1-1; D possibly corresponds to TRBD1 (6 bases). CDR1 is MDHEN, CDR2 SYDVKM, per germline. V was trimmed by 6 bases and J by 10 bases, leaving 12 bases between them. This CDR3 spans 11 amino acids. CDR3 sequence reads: CASRGARGAFF. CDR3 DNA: TGTGCCAGCAGGGGGGCGAGGGGAGCTTTCTTT.

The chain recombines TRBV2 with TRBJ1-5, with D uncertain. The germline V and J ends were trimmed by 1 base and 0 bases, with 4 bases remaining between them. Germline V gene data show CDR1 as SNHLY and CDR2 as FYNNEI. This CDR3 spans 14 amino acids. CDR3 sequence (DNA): TGTGCCAGCAGTGAAGGCAGTAGCAATCAGCCCCAGCATTTT. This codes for CASSEGSSNQPQHF.

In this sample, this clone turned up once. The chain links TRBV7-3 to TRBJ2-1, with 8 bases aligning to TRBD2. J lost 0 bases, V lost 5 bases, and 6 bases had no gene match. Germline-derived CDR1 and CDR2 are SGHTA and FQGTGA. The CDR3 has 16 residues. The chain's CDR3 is CASSPGGMISYNEQFF. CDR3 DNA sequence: TGTGCCAGCAGCCCGGGAGGGATGATCTCCTACAATGAGCAGTTCTTC.

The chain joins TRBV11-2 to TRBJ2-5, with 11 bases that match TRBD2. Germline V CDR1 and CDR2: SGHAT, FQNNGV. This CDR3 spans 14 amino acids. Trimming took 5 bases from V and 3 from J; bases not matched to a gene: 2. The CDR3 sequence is CASSATSGKETQYF. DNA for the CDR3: TGTGCCAGCAGCGCGACTAGCGGGAAAGAGACCCAGTACTTC.

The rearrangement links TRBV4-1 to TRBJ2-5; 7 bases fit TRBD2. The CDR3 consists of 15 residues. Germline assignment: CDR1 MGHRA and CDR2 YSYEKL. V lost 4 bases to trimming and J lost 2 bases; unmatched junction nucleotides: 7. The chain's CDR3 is CASSPGGLGQETQYF. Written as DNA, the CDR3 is TGCGCCAGCAGCCCCGGGGGGTTGGGTCAAGAGACCCAGTACTTC.

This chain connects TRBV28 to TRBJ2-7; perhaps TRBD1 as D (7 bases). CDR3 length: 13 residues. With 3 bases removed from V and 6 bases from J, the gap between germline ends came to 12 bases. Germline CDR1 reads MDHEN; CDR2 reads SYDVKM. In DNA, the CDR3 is TGTGCCAGCAGTTTGACAGGGAGGCCCGAGCAGTACTTC. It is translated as CASSLTGRPEQYF.

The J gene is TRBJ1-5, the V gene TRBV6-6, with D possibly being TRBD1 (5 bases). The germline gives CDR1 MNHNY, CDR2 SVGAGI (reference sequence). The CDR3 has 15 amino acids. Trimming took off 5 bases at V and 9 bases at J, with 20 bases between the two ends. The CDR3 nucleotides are TGTGCCAGCAGTAACAGCGGCTTTTCCGGGGGGCCCCAGCATTTT. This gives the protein CASSNSGFSGGPQHF.

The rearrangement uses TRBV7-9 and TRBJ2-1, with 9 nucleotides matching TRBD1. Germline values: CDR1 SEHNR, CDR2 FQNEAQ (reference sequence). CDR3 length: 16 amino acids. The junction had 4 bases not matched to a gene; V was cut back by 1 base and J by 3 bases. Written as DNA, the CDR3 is TGTGCCAGCAGCTTAGGGGGACAGGGAGGCTACAATGAGCAGTTCTTC. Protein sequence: CASSLGGQGGYNEQFF.

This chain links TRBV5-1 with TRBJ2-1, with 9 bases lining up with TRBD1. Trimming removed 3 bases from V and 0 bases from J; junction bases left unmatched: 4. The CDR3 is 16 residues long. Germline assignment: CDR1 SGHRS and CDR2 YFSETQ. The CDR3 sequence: CASSWDRVGSYNEQFF. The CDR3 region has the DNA TGCGCCAGCAGCTGGGACAGGGTGGGCTCCTACAATGAGCAGTTCTTC.

CDR3 loop: CSVGGRTAGYTF. CDR3 nucleotide sequence: TGCAGCGTTGGTGGCAGGACTGCAGGCTACACCTTC. This sequence joins TRBV29-1 and TRBJ1-2; D remains ambiguous. Deletions cut 4 bases from V and 8 bases from J, with 14 bases between. This CDR3 is built from 12 residues. From germline, CDR1 is SQVTM and CDR2 ANQGSEA.

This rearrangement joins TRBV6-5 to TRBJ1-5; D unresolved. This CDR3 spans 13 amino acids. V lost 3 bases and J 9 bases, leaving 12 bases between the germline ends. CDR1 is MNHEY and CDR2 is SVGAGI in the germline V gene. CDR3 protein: CASSYGGLTPQHF. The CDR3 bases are TGTGCCAGCAGTTATGGCGGGTTGACGCCCCAGCATTTT.

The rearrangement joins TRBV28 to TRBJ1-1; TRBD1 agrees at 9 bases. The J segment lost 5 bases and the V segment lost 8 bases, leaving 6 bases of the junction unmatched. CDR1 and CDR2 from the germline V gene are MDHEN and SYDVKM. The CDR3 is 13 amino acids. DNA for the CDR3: TGTGCCAGCGGATGGACAGGGGAGACTGAAGCTTTCTTT. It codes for CASGWTGETEAFF.

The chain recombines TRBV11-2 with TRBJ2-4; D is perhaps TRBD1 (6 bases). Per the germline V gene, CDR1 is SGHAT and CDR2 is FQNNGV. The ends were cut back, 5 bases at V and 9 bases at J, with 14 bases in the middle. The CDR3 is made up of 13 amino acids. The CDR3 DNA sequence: TGTGCCAGCAGCCCACAGGGCGCGGGCATTCAGTACTTC. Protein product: CASSPQGAGIQYF.

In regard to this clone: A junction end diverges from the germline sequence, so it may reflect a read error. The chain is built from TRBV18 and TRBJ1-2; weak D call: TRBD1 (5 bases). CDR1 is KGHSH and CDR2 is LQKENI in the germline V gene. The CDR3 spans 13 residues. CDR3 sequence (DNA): TGTGCCAGCCCACCGACAGAAAGCTATGGCTACACCTTC. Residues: CASPPTESYGYTF.

CDR3 in DNA: TGTGCCAGCAGCTTATACGGCCGACTACCGCCGAATGAGCAGTTCTTC. As protein: CASSLYGRLPPNEQFF. The chain employs TRBV7-3 and TRBJ2-1, with D possibly matching TRBD2 (5 bases). The CDR3 loop spans 16 amino acids. CDR1 and CDR2 (germline): SGHTA, FQGTGA. V lost 2 bases and J 7 bases, leaving 18 bases between the germline ends.

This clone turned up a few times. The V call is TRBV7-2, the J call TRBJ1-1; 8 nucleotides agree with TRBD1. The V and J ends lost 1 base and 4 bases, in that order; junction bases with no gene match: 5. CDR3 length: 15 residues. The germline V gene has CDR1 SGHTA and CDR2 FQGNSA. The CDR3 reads CASSLVSQGATEAFF. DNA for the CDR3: TGTGCCAGCAGCTTAGTTTCGCAGGGGGCCACTGAAGCTTTCTTT.

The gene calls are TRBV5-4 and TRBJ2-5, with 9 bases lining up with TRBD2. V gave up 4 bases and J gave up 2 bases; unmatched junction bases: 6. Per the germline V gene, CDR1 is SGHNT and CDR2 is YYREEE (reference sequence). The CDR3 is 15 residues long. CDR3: CASSPGTSRQETQYF. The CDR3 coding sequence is TGTGCCAGCAGCCCCGGGACTAGCAGGCAAGAGACCCAGTACTTC.

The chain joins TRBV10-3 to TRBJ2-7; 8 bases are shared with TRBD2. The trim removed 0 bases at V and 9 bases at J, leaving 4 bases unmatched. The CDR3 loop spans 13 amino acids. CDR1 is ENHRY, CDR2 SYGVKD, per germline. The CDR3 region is CAISESPREGQYF. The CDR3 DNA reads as TGTGCCATCAGTGAGTCACCTCGGGAGGGGCAGTACTTC.

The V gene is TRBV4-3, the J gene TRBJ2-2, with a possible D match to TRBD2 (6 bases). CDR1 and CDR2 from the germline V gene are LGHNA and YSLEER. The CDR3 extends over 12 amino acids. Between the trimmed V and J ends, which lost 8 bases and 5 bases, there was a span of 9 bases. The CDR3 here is CASQRGTGELFF. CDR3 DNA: TGCGCCAGCCAACGGGGGACCGGGGAGCTGTTTTTT.

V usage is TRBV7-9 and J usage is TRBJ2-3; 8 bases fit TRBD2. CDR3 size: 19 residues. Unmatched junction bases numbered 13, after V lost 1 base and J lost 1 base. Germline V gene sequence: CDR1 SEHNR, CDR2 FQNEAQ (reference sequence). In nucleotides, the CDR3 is TGTGCCAGCAGCTTAGACGTTGAGCGGCGGGAGGATGGCACAGATACGCAGTATTTT. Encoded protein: CASSLDVERREDGTDTQYF.

CDR3 in amino acids: CASSIVAGGGYTF. DNA for the CDR3: TGTGCCAGTAGTATAGTAGCAGGGGGCGGCTACACCTTC. This chain uses TRBV19 with TRBJ1-2; 8 bases map to TRBD1. This CDR3 is built from 13 residues. The germline CDR1 and CDR2 sequences are LNHDA and SQIVND (reference sequence). Trimming at V came to 1 base and at J to 8 bases, leaving 3 bases not matched to a gene.

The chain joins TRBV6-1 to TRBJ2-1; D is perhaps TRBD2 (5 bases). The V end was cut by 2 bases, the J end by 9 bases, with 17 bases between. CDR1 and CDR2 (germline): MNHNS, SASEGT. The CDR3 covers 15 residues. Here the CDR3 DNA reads TGTGCCAGCAGTGAATGGAGGACGATTGGAGGTGAGCAGTTCTTC. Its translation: CASSEWRTIGGEQFF.

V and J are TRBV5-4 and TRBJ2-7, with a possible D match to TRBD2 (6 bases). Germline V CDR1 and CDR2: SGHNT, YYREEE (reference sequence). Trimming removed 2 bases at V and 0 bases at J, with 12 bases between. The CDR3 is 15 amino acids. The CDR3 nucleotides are TGTGCCAGCAGCTTCTCTAGCGCAAGCTCCTACGAGCAGTACTTC. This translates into CASSFSSASSYEQYF.

The CDR3 reads CASRDRGAQETQYF. CDR3 DNA: TGTGCCAGCAGAGACAGGGGGGCCCAAGAGACCCAGTACTTC. V and J are TRBV2 and TRBJ2-5, with 9 nucleotides matching TRBD1. Unmatched junction bases numbered 3, after V lost 6 bases and J lost 1 base. The CDR3 covers 14 residues. The germline V gene has CDR1 SNHLY and CDR2 FYNNEI.

CDR3 DNA: TGTGCCAGCAGCTTCGCCTTCGCGGGGCAGTTCTTC. Its protein product is CASSFAFAGQFF. The gene calls are TRBV13 and TRBJ2-1; possible D gene TRBD2, 5 bases. CDR3 length: 12 residues. V lost 3 bases, J lost 12 bases, and 12 bases lay in between. CDR1 PRHDT and CDR2 FYEKMQ come from the germline V gene (reference sequence).

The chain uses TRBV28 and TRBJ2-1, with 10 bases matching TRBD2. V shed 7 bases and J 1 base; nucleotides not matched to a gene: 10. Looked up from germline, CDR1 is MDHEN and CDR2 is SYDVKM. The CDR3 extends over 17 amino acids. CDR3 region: CASTPFSGRWSYNEQFF. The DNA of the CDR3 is TGTGCCAGCACCCCCTTTAGCGGGAGGTGGTCCTACAATGAGCAGTTCTTC. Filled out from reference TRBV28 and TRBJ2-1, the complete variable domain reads DVKVTQSSRYLVKRTGEKVFLECVQDMDHENMFWYRQDPGLGLRLIYFSYDVKMKEKGDIPEGYSVSREKKERFSLILESASTNQTSMYLCASTPFSGRWSYNEQFFGPGTRLTVL.

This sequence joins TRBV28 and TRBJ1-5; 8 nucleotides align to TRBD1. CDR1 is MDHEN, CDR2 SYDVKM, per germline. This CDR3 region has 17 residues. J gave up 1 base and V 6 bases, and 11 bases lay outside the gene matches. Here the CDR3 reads CASRPWQGASSNQPQHF. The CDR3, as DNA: TGTGCCAGCAGACCCTGGCAGGGGGCTAGCAGCAATCAGCCCCAGCATTTT.